This T cell receptor (beta chain) was identified during a study of T cells after yellow fever vaccination. Whole-study findings and limits: In FACS-sorted repertoires, abundant clonotypes from the bulk population could appear as contaminants. Detected again after the booster were most primary-vaccination clones, at 96% CD4 and approximately 85% CD8.

As regards this clonotype: Its target is not known.

TCRdb processed the 5' RACE reads anew with MiXCR; each CDR3 protein has one entry. The table records under 400,000 distinct CDR3 sequences, around 10% of them present only once. The V end was cut by 2 bases, the J end by 7 bases, with 18 bases between. Germline CDR1 and CDR2: SGHKS and YYEKEE (reference sequence). The CDR3 is made up of 16 amino acids. The origin of this receptor is a young man who received the YFV17D yellow fever vaccine. This sample comprised PBMCs, obtained on the day of the first yellow fever vaccination. This chain uses TRBV5-5 with TRBJ1-4; D is undetermined. CDR3 sequence (DNA): TGTGCCAGCAGCTTTACATTTGGCTTTAACGGTGAAAAACTGTTTTTT. Translating it yields CASSFTFGFNGEKLFF.